The T cell receptor beta chain under discussion was sequenced for a study of cytomegalovirus exposure and HLA in healthy donors. Study information: Genotyping of 400 or so donors showed that 70% to 90% belonged to the Caucasian-associated ancestry cluster. General study results and limits: What a later analysis reportedly showed was that an Asian-associated ancestry cluster had fewer N-insertions than the roughly 720-donor mean. DRB1 showed the most TCR associations and HLA-C the fewest in a later analysis, as rates varied by HLA locus.

PCR used 60 Vbeta primers and 13 Jbeta primers. The table came from immunoSEQ multiplex PCR; TCRdb's copy has only in-frame clones and leaves some out. The repertoire holds about 130,000 clones, about 74% seen once, with roughly 6.3% in the top ten. Details on this clone: Its antigen is as yet unknown.

This CDR3 has 17 residues. The chain joins TRBV21-1 to TRBJ2-3; the DNA was not compared with TRBD2, the D call given in the table. TRBV21-1 is a listed pseudogene. This sequence was found in a woman between 45 and 60 years old in good health and CMV-seropositive. The specimen was PBMCs. As DNA, the CDR3 is TGTGCCAGCAGCAATAGTTGTGAACTAGCGGGGTTAGATACGCAGTATTTT. It specifies CASSNSCELAGLDTQYF.